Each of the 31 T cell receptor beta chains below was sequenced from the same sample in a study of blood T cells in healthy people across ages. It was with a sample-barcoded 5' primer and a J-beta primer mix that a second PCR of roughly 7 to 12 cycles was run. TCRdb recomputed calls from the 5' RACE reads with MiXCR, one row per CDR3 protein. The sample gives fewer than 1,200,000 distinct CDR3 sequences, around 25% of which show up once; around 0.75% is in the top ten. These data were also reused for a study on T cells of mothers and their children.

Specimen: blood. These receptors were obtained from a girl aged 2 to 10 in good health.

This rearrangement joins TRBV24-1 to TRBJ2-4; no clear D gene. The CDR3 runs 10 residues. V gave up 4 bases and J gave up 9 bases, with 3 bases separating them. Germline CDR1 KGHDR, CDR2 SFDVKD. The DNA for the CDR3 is TGTGCCACCAGTGAGGTCATTCAGTACTTC. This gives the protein CATSEVIQYF.

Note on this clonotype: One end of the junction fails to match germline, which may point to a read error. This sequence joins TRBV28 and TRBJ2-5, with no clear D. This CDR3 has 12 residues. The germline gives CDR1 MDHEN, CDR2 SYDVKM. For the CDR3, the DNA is TGCGCCAGCAGCCCTGCGCGTCAGACCCAGTACTTC. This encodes CASSPARQTQYF.

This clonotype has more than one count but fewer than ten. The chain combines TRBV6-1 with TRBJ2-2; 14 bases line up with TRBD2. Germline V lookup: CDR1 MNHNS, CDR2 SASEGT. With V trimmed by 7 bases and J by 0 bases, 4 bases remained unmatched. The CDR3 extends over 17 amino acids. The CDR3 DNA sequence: TGTGCCAGCACCCGGACTAGCGGGGGGTCGAACACCGGGGAGCTGTTTTTT. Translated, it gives CASTRTSGGSNTGELFF.

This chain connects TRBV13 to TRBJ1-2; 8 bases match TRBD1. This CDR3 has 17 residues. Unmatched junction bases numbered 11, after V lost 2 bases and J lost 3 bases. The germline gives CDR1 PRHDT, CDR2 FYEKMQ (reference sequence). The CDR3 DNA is TGTGCCAGCAGCTTAAGTCAGGGGGCAAATATGGACTATGGCTACACCTTC. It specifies CASSLSQGANMDYGYTF. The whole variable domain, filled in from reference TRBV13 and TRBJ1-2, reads AAGVIQSPRHLIKEKRETATLKCYPIPRHDTVYWYQQGPGQDPQFLISFYEKMQSDKGSIPDRFSAQQFSDYHSELNMSSLELGDSALYFCASSLSQGANMDYGYTFGSGTRLTVV.

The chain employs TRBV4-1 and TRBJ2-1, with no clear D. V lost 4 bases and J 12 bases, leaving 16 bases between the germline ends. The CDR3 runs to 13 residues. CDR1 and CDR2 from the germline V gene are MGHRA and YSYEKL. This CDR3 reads CASSPQTTTPQFF. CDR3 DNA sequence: TGCGCCAGCAGCCCCCAAACCACAACTCCGCAGTTCTTC.

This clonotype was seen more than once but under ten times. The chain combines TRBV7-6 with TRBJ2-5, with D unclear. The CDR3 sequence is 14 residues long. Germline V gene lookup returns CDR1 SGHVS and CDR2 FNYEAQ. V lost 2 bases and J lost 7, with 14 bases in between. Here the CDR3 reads CASSLSAASGTQYF. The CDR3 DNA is TGTGCCAGCAGCTTATCTGCGGCCAGTGGGACCCAGTACTTC.

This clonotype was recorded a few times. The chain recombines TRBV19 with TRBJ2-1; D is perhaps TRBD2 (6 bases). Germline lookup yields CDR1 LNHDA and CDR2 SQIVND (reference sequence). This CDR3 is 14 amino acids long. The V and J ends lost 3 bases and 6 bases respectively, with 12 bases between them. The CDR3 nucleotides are TGTGCCAGTAGTATGCCCGGAGCGGGCAATGAGCAGTTCTTC. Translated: CASSMPGAGNEQFF.

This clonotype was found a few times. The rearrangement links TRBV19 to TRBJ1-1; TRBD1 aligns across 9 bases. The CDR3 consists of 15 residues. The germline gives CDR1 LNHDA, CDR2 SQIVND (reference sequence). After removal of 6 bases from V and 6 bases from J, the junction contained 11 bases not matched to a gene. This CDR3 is CASRFSTGGMAEAFF. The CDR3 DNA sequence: TGTGCCAGTAGATTCTCAACAGGGGGCATGGCTGAAGCTTTCTTT.

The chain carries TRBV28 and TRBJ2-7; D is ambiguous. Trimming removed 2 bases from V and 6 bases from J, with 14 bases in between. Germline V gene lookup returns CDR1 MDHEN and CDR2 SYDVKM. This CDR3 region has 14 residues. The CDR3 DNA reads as TGTGCCAGCAGTTTAGTAGGTCTCCGTGGCGAGCAGTACTTC. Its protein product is CASSLVGLRGEQYF.

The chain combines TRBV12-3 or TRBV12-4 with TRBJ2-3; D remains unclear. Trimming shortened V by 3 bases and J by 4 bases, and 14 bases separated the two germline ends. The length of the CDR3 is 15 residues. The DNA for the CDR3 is TGTGCCAGCAGTTTTCTGGGTTTGGATCCAGATACGCAGTATTTT. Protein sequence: CASSFLGLDPDTQYF.

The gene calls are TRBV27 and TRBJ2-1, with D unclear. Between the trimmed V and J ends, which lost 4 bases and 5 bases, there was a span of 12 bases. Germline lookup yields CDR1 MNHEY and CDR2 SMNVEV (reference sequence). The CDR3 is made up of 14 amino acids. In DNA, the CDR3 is TGTGCCAGCAGTTCGACGGACGCCGACAATGAGCAGTTCTTC. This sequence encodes CASSSTDADNEQFF.

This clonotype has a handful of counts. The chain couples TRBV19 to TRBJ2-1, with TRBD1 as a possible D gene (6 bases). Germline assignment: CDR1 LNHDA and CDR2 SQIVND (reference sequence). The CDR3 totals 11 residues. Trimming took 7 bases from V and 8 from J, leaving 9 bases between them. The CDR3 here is CASIEGDEQFF. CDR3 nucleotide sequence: TGTGCCAGTATTGAGGGGGATGAGCAGTTCTTC. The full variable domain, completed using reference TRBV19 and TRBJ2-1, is DGGITQSPKYLFRKEGQNVTLSCEQNLNHDAMYWYRQDPGQGLRLIYYSQIVNDFQKGDIAEGYSVSREKKESFPLTVTSAQKNPTAFYLCASIEGDEQFFGPGTRLTVL.

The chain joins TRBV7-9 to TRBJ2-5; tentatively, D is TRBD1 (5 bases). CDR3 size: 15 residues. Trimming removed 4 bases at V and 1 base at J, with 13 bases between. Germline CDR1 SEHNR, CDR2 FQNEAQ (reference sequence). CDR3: CASSYWGGLQETQYF. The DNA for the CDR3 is TGTGCCAGCAGCTATTGGGGCGGCCTCCAAGAGACCCAGTACTTC.

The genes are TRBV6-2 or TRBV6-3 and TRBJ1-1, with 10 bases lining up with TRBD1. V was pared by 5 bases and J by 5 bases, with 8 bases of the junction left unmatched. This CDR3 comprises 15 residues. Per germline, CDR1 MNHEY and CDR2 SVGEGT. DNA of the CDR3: TGTGCCAGCAGTACCCGGGACAGGGGTCGAACTGAAGCTTTCTTT. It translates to CASSTRDRGRTEAFF.

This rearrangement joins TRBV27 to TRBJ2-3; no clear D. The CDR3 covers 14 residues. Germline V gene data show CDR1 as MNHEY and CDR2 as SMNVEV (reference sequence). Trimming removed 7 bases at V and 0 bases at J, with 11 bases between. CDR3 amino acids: CASKALGSTDTQYF. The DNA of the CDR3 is TGTGCCAGCAAAGCGTTAGGCAGCACAGATACGCAGTATTTT.

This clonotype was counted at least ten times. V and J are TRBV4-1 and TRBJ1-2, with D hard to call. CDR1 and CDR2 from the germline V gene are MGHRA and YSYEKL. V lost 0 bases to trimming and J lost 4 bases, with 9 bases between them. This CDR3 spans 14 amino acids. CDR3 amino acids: CASSQEGTVYGYTF. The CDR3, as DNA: TGCGCCAGCAGCCAAGAAGGAACGGTCTATGGCTACACCTTC.

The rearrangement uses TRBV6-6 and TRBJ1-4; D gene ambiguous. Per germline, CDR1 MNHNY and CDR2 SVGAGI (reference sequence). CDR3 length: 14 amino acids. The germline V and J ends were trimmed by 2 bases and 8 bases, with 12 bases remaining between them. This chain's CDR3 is CASSYEGSDEKLFF. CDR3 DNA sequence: TGTGCCAGCAGTTACGAAGGGAGTGACGAAAAACTGTTTTTT.

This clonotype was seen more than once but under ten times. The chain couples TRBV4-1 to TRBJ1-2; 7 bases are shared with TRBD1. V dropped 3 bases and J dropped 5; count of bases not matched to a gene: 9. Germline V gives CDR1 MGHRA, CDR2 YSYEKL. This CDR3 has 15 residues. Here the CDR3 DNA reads TGCGCCAGCAGCCAGATACAGGGGATTGAATATGGCTACACCTTC. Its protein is CASSQIQGIEYGYTF.

The chain's CDR3 is CASSEAGPQAYEQYF. CDR3 coding DNA: TGTGCCAGCAGCGAAGCGGGACCACAGGCTTACGAGCAGTACTTC. The rearrangement links TRBV4-2 to TRBJ2-7; 7 bases fit TRBD2. The length of the CDR3 is 15 residues. V trimming: 5 bases; J trimming: 4 bases; junction bases outside the gene matches: 11. Germline V CDR1 and CDR2: LGHNA, YNFKEQ.

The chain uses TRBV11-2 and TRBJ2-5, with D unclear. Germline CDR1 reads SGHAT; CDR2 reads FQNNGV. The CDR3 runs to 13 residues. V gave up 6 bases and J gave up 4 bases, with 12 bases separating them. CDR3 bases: TGTGCCAGCAGTTTCCCCCGGTCAGAGACCCAGTACTTC. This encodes CASSFPRSETQYF.

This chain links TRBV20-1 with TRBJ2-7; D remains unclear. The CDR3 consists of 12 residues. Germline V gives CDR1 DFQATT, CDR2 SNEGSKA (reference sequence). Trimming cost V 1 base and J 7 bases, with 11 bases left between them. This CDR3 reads CSARGVTSEQYF. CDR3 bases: TGCAGTGCTAGAGGGGTAACGTCTGAGCAGTACTTC.

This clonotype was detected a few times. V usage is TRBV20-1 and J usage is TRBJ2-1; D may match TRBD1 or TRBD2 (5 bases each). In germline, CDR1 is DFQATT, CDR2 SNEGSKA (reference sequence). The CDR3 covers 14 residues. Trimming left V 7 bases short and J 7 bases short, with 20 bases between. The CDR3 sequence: CSGGSGDSGNEQFF. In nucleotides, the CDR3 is TGCAGTGGGGGCAGCGGAGATTCCGGGAATGAGCAGTTCTTC.

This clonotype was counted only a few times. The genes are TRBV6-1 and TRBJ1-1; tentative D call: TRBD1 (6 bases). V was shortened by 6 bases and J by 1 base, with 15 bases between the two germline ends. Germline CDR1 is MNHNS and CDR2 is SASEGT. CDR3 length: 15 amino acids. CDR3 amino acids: CASSPSGGPNTEAFF. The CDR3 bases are TGTGCCAGCAGCCCCAGCGGGGGCCCGAACACTGAAGCTTTCTTT.

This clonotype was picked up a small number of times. CDR3 in DNA: TGTGCCAGCAGCCGGGAGGGAGTTGCAGATACGCAGTATTTT. Translating gives CASSREGVADTQYF. V usage is TRBV4-2 and J usage is TRBJ2-3, with TRBD2 matching over 7 bases. The CDR3 has 14 amino acids. Germline V gene sequence: CDR1 LGHNA, CDR2 YNFKEQ. V shed 4 bases, J shed 4 bases, and the junction held 5 bases outside the gene matches.

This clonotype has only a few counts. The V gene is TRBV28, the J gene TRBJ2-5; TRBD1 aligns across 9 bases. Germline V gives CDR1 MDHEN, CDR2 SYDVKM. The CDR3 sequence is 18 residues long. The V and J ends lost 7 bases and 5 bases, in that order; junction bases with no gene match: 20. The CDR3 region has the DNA TGTGCCAGCACCCACGGACAGGGGTCCCGAGTTGGGGGGGAGACCCAGTACTTC. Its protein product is CASTHGQGSRVGGETQYF.

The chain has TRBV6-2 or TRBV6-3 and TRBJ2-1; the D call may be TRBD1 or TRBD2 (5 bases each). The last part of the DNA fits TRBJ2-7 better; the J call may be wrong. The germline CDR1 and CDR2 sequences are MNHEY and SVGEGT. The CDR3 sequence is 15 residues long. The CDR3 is CASSRDGYSSYEQYF. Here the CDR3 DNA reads TGTGCCAGCAGTAGGGACGGGTATTCCTCCTACGAGCAGTACTTC.

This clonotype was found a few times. This CDR3 is CASSFLGTGNTIYF. The DNA of the CDR3 is TGTGCCAGCAGTTTTTTAGGGACGGGAAACACCATATATTTT. The rearrangement links TRBV12-3 or TRBV12-4 to TRBJ1-3; the D gene is possibly TRBD1 (5 bases). V gave up 3 bases and J gave up 4 bases, with 10 bases separating them. CDR3 length equals 14 residues.

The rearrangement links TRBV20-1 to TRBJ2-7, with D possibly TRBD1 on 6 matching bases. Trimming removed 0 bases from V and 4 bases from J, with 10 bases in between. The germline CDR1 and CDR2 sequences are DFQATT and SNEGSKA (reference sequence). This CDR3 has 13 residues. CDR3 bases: TGCAGTGCTAGAGATCCCACAGGGTACGAGCAGTACTTC. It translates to CSARDPTGYEQYF.

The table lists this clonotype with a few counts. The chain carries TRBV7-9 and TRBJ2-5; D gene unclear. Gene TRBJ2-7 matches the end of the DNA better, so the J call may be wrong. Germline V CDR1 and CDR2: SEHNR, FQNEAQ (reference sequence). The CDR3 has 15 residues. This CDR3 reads CASSGPLTAKYEQYF. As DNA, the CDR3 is TGTGCCAGCAGCGGTCCCCTTACGGCCAAATACGAGCAGTACTTC.

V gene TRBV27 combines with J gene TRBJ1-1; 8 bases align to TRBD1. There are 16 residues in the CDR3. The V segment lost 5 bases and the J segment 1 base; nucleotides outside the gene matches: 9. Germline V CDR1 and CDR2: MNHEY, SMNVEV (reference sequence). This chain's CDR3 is CASSTLSGTGNTEAFF. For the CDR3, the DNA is TGTGCCAGCAGTACCTTATCCGGGACAGGGAACACTGAAGCTTTCTTT.

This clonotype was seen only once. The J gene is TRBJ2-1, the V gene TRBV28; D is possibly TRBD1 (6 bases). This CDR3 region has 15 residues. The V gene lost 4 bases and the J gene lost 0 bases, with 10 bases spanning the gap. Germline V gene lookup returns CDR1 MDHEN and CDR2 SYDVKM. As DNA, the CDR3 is TGTGCCAGCAGTTACAGGGACAACTCCTACAATGAGCAGTTCTTC. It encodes CASSYRDNSYNEQFF.